Listed below are T cell receptor beta chains from one sample, sequenced in a study of blood T cell repertoires in COVID-19. Here immunoSEQ multiplex PCR was the method, and the copy in TCRdb shows in-frame clones only, minus some. The sample lists hundreds of thousands of clones; 70% to 90% were seen once. The sample comprised PBMCs or T cells enriched from blood (not recorded which). The receptor set was obtained from a woman aged 55-69 years in a cohort exposed to, infected with or recovered from COVID-19 (not recorded which). CDR3s include the opening cysteine and the closing phenylalanine or tryptophan. Fields, in order: D gene, clone size, J gene, V gene, CDR3 DNA, CDR3 protein. D genes are given only for firm matches. Clone size is not always given. Where it is, it says once, few, many or a class for expanded clones.

d_gene: TRBD2
abundance: -
j_gene: TRBJ2-5
v_gene: TRBV7-9
CDR3nt: TGTGCCAGCAGCTTAGGGATAGCGGGCCGCCAAGAGACCCAGTACTTC
CDR3aa: CASSLGIAGRQETQYF

d_gene: -
abundance: once
j_gene: TRBJ1-1
v_gene: TRBV28
CDR3nt: TGTGCCAGCAGTTTACCAGGGCGGAGAACTGAAGCTTTCTTT
CDR3aa: CASSLPGRRTEAFF

d_gene: -
abundance: -
j_gene: TRBJ1-5
v_gene: TRBV2
CDR3nt: TGTGCCAGCAGCGGGCAGGGCGGCAATCAGCCCCAGCATTTT
CDR3aa: CASSGQGGNQPQHF

d_gene: TRBD2
abundance: -
j_gene: TRBJ2-1
v_gene: TRBV5-1
CDR3nt: TGCGCCAGCAGCTTCGAAGCGGGACTCTTACTTTCCTACAATGAGCAGTTCTTC
CDR3aa: CASSFEAGLLLSYNEQFF

d_gene: TRBD1
abundance: -
j_gene: TRBJ1-1
v_gene: TRBV5-1
CDR3nt: TGCGCCAGCAGCTTTTTTTCCCCGGGACAGGGGAACACTGAAGCTTTCTTT
CDR3aa: CASSFFSPGQGNTEAFF

d_gene: TRBD1
abundance: -
j_gene: TRBJ2-2
v_gene: TRBV19
CDR3nt: TGTGCCAGTAGTATATGGCAGGACAGGGTCATTTCAACTCACCCCAGTACCGGGGAGCTGTTTTTT
CDR3aa: CASSIWQDRVISTHPSTGELFF

d_gene: TRBD1
abundance: -
j_gene: TRBJ1-2
v_gene: TRBV6-5
CDR3nt: TGTGCCAGCAGCCCAACAGGGGGCTCTCGCTATGGCTACACCTTC
CDR3aa: CASSPTGGSRYGYTF

d_gene: -
abundance: -
j_gene: TRBJ2-5
v_gene: TRBV2
CDR3nt: TGTGCCAGCCGCTTGGGGGGAGAGACCCAGTACTTC
CDR3aa: CASRLGGETQYF

d_gene: -
abundance: -
j_gene: TRBJ2-1
v_gene: TRBV19
CDR3nt: TGTGCCAGTAGGGGGGGACGGATTTACAATGAGCAGTTCTTC
CDR3aa: CASRGGRIYNEQFF

d_gene: -
abundance: -
j_gene: TRBJ1-5
v_gene: TRBV13
CDR3nt: TGTGCCAGCAGCTTCGGGGACCGGGAGCAGCCCCAGCATTTT
CDR3aa: CASSFGDREQPQHF

d_gene: -
abundance: once
j_gene: TRBJ1-2
v_gene: TRBV15
CDR3nt: TGTGCCACCAGCAGGGAGAGGGGAGGCTATGGCTACACCTTC
CDR3aa: CATSRERGGYGYTF

d_gene: TRBD2
abundance: -
j_gene: TRBJ2-5
v_gene: TRBV10-1
CDR3nt: TGCGCCAGCAGTCGGTCTAGCGGGCGAGAGACCCAGTACTTC
CDR3aa: CASSRSSGRETQYF

d_gene: TRBD1
abundance: -
j_gene: TRBJ2-5
v_gene: TRBV11-2
CDR3nt: TGTGCCAGCAGCCCCGACAGGGATGAGACCCAGTACTTC
CDR3aa: CASSPDRDETQYF

d_gene: -
abundance: -
j_gene: TRBJ2-3
v_gene: TRBV7-8
CDR3nt: TGTGCCAGCAGCTTAGGGAGATCCACAGATACGCAGTATTTT
CDR3aa: CASSLGRSTDTQYF

d_gene: -
abundance: -
j_gene: TRBJ1-2
v_gene: TRBV10-3
CDR3nt: TGTGCCATCAGTCCGGAGGGATCCTTCCGCCCCTATGGCTACACCTTC
CDR3aa: CAISPEGSFRPYGYTF

d_gene: -
abundance: -
j_gene: TRBJ1-1
v_gene: TRBV2
CDR3nt: TGTGCCAGCAGAAATACACCGACAGACCCTTCTGAAGCTTTCTTT
CDR3aa: CASRNTPTDPSEAFF

d_gene: -
abundance: once
j_gene: TRBJ2-7
v_gene: TRBV7-2
CDR3nt: TGTGCCAGCAGCTTAGACGGGGGAGGAGACGAGCAGTACTTC
CDR3aa: CASSLDGGGDEQYF

d_gene: -
abundance: -
j_gene: TRBJ1-3
v_gene: TRBV23-1
CDR3nt: TGCGCCAGCAGTCAATCGTGGCCAAACTCTGGAAACACCATATATTTT
CDR3aa: CASSQSWPNSGNTIYF

d_gene: -
abundance: -
j_gene: TRBJ2-7
v_gene: TRBV5-4
CDR3nt: TGTGCCAGCAGCCTGGCAGGGTACCCCTACGAGCAGTACTTC
CDR3aa: CASSLAGYPYEQYF

d_gene: -
abundance: -
j_gene: TRBJ2-3
v_gene: TRBV19
CDR3nt: TGTGCCAGTAGTCCCCAAAGCGAAATATCCACAGATACGCAGTATTTT
CDR3aa: CASSPQSEISTDTQYF

d_gene: -
abundance: once
j_gene: TRBJ2-5
v_gene: TRBV9
CDR3nt: TGTGCCAGCAGCGTAGGGGACTCTCCCCGGGAGACCCAGTACTTC
CDR3aa: CASSVGDSPRETQYF

d_gene: -
abundance: -
j_gene: TRBJ1-1
v_gene: TRBV7-2
CDR3nt: TGTGCCAGCAGCTTAGCGCCAGGGAACACTGAAGCTTTCTTT
CDR3aa: CASSLAPGNTEAFF

d_gene: -
abundance: -
j_gene: TRBJ1-6
v_gene: TRBV28
CDR3nt: TGTGCCAGCAGTTTTCCGGACGGGGAGAATTCACCCCTCCACTTT
CDR3aa: CASSFPDGENSPLHF

d_gene: TRBD1
abundance: -
j_gene: TRBJ1-2
v_gene: TRBV18
CDR3nt: TGTGCCAGCTCACAGGGGGCATCTAACTATGGCTACACCTTC
CDR3aa: CASSQGASNYGYTF

d_gene: -
abundance: -
j_gene: TRBJ2-3
v_gene: TRBV14
CDR3nt: TGTGCCAGCAGCCAAGCGGGACTTCGCACAGATACGCAGTATTTT
CDR3aa: CASSQAGLRTDTQYF

d_gene: TRBD1
abundance: -
j_gene: TRBJ2-1
v_gene: TRBV27
CDR3nt: TGTGCCAGCAGTCCCCGGACAGGGGCGGTTCAGCAGTTCTTC
CDR3aa: CASSPRTGAVQQFF

d_gene: TRBD1
abundance: few
j_gene: TRBJ2-7
v_gene: TRBV5-1
CDR3nt: TGCGCCAGCAGTCGAGGACAGGGCTACGAGCAGTACTTC
CDR3aa: CASSRGQGYEQYF

d_gene: TRBD1
abundance: -
j_gene: TRBJ2-5
v_gene: TRBV4-3
CDR3nt: TGCGCCAGCAGCCAGTGGGGGACAGGACGGCAAGAGACCCAGTACTTC
CDR3aa: CASSQWGTGRQETQYF

d_gene: TRBD1
abundance: -
j_gene: TRBJ2-4
v_gene: TRBV11-2
CDR3nt: TGTGCCAGCAGCTCAGGACAGGGCATAGCCAAAAACATTCAGTACTTC
CDR3aa: CASSSGQGIAKNIQYF

d_gene: TRBD2
abundance: many
j_gene: TRBJ2-7
v_gene: TRBV5-1
CDR3nt: TGCGCCAGCAGCTGGGGGACTAGCGACTCCTACGAGCAGTACTTC
CDR3aa: CASSWGTSDSYEQYF

d_gene: -
abundance: -
j_gene: TRBJ2-7
v_gene: TRBV14
CDR3nt: TGTGCCAGCAGCCAAGTGTCCGGGATCTACGAGCAGTACTTC
CDR3aa: CASSQVSGIYEQYF

d_gene: TRBD1
abundance: -
j_gene: TRBJ2-1
v_gene: TRBV23-1
CDR3nt: TGCGCCAGCAGTCAATCAAGACAGGGGGACAATGAGCAGTTCTTC
CDR3aa: CASSQSRQGDNEQFF

d_gene: -
abundance: -
j_gene: TRBJ2-1
v_gene: TRBV5-1
CDR3nt: TGCGCCAGCAGCTTGGCGGGTCCGAATGAGCAGTTCTTC
CDR3aa: CASSLAGPNEQFF

d_gene: -
abundance: -
j_gene: TRBJ1-1
v_gene: TRBV19
CDR3nt: TGTGCCAGTAGTATGTGGGGGGTCGGGAACACTGAAGCTTTCTTT
CDR3aa: CASSMWGVGNTEAFF

d_gene: -
abundance: -
j_gene: TRBJ2-7
v_gene: TRBV5-4
CDR3nt: TGTGCCAGCAGCTTGGATCCCGCCCAGTTCGAGCAGTACTTC
CDR3aa: CASSLDPAQFEQYF

d_gene: TRBD2
abundance: -
j_gene: TRBJ2-7
v_gene: TRBV3-1/TRBV3-2
CDR3nt: TGTGCCAGCTCAGCGGGGAGCGGCTACGAGCAGTACTTC
CDR3aa: CASSAGSGYEQYF

d_gene: -
abundance: once
j_gene: TRBJ2-1
v_gene: TRBV9
CDR3nt: TGTGCCAGCAGCCTAGATAGCGGCACCTACAATGAGCAGTTCTTC
CDR3aa: CASSLDSGTYNEQFF

d_gene: -
abundance: -
j_gene: TRBJ2-7
v_gene: TRBV28
CDR3nt: TGTGCCAGCAGTTTCGGGACTCGTGTGCACGAGCAGTACTTC
CDR3aa: CASSFGTRVHEQYF

d_gene: -
abundance: -
j_gene: TRBJ1-1
v_gene: TRBV6-5
CDR3nt: TGTGCCAGCAGTAACGGACAGCTCATGAACACTGAAGCTTTCTTT
CDR3aa: CASSNGQLMNTEAFF

d_gene: TRBD1
abundance: few
j_gene: TRBJ2-2
v_gene: TRBV28
CDR3nt: TGTGCCAGCAGTCCTCAGGGGGCTCGCACCGGGGAGCTGTTTTTT
CDR3aa: CASSPQGARTGELFF

d_gene: -
abundance: -
j_gene: TRBJ2-3
v_gene: TRBV4-1
CDR3nt: TGCGCCAGCAGCCAATCGGCGGGTCCTCGCACAGATACGCAGTATTTT
CDR3aa: CASSQSAGPRTDTQYF

d_gene: -
abundance: -
j_gene: TRBJ1-1
v_gene: TRBV2
CDR3nt: TGTGCCAGCAATACAGGGAACACTGAAGCTTTCTTT
CDR3aa: CASNTGNTEAFF

d_gene: -
abundance: -
j_gene: TRBJ2-2
v_gene: TRBV5-1
CDR3nt: TGCGCCAGCAGCTTGCCCACAGGGAACGGGGAGCTGTTTTTT
CDR3aa: CASSLPTGNGELFF

d_gene: TRBD1
abundance: -
j_gene: TRBJ1-1
v_gene: TRBV7-2
CDR3nt: TGTGCCAGCAGCTTGAGACAGGGTTGGACTGAAGCTTTCTTT
CDR3aa: CASSLRQGWTEAFF

d_gene: TRBD1
abundance: -
j_gene: TRBJ2-4
v_gene: TRBV19
CDR3nt: TGTGCCAGTACCCCCAGGCCGGGACAGGGAAAAAACATTCAGTACTTC
CDR3aa: CASTPRPGQGKNIQYF

d_gene: -
abundance: once
j_gene: TRBJ1-1
v_gene: TRBV19
CDR3nt: TGTGCCAGTAGTATAGTGGGCAGGGGGAACACTGAAGCTTTCTTT
CDR3aa: CASSIVGRGNTEAFF

d_gene: -
abundance: -
j_gene: TRBJ2-7
v_gene: TRBV2
CDR3nt: TGTGCCAGCAGTGCCCAGGGCGGCTACGAGCAGTACTTC
CDR3aa: CASSAQGGYEQYF

d_gene: -
abundance: -
j_gene: TRBJ1-2
v_gene: TRBV6-5
CDR3nt: TGTGCCAGCAGCCCGGGGGACTATGGCTACACCTTC
CDR3aa: CASSPGDYGYTF